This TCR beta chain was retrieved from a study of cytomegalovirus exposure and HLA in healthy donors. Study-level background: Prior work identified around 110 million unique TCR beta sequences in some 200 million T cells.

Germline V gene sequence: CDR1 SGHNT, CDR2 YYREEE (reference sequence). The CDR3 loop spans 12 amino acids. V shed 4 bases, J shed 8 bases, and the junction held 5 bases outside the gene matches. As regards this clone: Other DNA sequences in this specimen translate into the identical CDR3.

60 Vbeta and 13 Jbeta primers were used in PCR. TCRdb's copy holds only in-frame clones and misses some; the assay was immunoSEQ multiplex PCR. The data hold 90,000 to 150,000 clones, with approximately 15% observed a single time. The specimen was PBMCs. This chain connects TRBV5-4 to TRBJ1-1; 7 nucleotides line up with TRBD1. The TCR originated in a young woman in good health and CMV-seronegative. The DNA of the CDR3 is TGTGCCAGCAGCCCGCGGACAGGCGAAGCTTTCTTT. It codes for CASSPRTGEAFF.